This TCR beta chain was recovered during a study of T cell responses to AZD1222 COVID-19 vaccine. Whole-study findings and limits: Just a handful of AZD1222 recipients tested seropositive at baseline. Vaccine-related CD4 TCRs covered spike, predominating at 160-218 and 743-854. The peak T cell response came first, and repertoires were sampled only after it. Spike-specific TCR breadth and depth rose after two AZD1222 doses.

Germline CDR1 is SGHTA and CDR2 is FQGNSA. Trimming pared 1 base from V and 8 bases from J, leaving 20 bases between. The CDR3 loop spans 16 amino acids. Concerning this clone: The target antigen is unknown.

Assay used: immunoSEQ multiplex PCR; TCRdb lists only in-frame clones, some missing. The data hold about 56,000 clones, with about 86% observed a single time. The sequencing here drew on peripheral blood, taken on day 0 of AZD1222 vaccination. The origin of this receptor is an adult in good health. V usage is TRBV7-2 and J usage is TRBJ1-2, with a possible D match to TRBD1 (5 bases). CDR3 nucleotides: TGTGCCAGCAGCTTAGTGACAGCCCCTCTGTTCGCGGGCTACACCTTC. This codes for CASSLVTAPLFAGYTF.